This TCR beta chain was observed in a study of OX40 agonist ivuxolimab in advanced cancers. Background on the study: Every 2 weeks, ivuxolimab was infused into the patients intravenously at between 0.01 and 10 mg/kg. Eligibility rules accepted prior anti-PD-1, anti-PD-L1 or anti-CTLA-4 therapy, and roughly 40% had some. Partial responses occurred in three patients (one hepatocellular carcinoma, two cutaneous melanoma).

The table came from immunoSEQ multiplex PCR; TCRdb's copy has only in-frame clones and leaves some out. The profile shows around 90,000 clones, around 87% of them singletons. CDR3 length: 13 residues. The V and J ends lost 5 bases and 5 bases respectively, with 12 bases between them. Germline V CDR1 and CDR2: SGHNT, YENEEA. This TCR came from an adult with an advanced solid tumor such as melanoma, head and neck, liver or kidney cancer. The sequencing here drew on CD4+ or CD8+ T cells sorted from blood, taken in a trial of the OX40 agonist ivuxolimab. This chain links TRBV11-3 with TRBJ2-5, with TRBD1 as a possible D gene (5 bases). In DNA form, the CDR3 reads TGTGCCAGCAGCCGAGACAGTAGGGAGACCCAGTACTTC. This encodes CASSRDSRETQYF.